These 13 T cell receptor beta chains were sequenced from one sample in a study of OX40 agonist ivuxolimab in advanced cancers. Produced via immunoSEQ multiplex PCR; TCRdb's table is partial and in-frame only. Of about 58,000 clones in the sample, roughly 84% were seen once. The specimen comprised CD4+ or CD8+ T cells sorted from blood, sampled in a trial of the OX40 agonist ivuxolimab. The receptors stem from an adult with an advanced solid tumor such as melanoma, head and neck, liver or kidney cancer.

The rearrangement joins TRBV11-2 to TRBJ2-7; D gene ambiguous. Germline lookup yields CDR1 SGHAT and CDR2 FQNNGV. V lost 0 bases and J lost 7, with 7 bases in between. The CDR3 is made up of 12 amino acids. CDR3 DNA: TGTGCCAGCAGCTTAGAACGGTGGGAGCAGTACTTC. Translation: CASSLERWEQYF.

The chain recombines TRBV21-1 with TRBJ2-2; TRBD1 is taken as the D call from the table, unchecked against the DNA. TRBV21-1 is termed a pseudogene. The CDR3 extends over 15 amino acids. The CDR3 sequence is CASSCETENTGELFF. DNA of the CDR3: TGTGCCAGCAGCTGCGAGACAGAGAACACCGGGGAGCTGTTTTTT.

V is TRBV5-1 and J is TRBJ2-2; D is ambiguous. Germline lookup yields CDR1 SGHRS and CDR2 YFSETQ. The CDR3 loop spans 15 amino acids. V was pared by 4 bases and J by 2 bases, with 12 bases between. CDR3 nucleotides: TGCGCCAGCAGCACGTCTCCCGTCAACACCGGGGAGCTGTTTTTT. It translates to CASSTSPVNTGELFF.

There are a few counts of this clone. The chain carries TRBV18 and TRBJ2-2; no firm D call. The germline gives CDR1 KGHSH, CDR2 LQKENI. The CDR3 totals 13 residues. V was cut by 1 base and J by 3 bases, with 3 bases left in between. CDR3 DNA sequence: TGTGCCAGCTCACCACAGGACACCGGGGAGCTGTTTTTT. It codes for CASSPQDTGELFF.

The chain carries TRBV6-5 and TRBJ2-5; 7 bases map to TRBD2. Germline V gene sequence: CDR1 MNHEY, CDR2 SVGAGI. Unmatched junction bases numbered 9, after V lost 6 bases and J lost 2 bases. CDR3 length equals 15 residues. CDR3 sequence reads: CASRRTRERQETQYF. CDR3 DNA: TGTGCCAGCAGACGGACTAGGGAGAGGCAAGAGACCCAGTACTTC.

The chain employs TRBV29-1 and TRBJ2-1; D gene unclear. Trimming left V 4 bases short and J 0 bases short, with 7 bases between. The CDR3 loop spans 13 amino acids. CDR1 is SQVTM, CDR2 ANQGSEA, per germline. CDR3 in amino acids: CSVGRNSYNEQFF. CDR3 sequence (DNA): TGCAGCGTTGGGCGTAACTCCTACAATGAGCAGTTCTTC.

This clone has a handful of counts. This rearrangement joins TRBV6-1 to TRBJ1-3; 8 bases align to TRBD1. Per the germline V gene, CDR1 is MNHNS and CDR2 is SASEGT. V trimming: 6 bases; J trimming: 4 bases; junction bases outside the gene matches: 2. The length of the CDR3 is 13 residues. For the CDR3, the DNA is TGTGCCAGCAGGACAGGGGCCGGAAACACCATATATTTT. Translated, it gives CASRTGAGNTIYF.

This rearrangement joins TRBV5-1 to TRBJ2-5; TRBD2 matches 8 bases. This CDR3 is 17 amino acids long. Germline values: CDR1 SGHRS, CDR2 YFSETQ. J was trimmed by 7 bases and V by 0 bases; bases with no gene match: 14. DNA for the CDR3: TGCGCCAGCAGCTTGGGGACTGGACTAGCCGCCTCAGGGACCCAGTACTTC. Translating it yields CASSLGTGLAASGTQYF.

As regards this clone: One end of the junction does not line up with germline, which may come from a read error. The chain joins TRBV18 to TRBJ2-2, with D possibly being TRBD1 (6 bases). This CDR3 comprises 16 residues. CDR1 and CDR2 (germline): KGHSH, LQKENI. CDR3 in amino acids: CASSSPRGANTGELFF. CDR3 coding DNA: TGTGCCAGCTCATCACCCAGGGGAGCGAACACCGGGGAGCTGTTTTTT.

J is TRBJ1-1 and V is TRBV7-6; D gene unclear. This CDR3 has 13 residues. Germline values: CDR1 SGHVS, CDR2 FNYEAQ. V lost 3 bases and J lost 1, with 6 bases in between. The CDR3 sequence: CASSFNWNTEAFF. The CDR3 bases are TGTGCCAGCAGCTTCAACTGGAACACTGAAGCTTTCTTT.

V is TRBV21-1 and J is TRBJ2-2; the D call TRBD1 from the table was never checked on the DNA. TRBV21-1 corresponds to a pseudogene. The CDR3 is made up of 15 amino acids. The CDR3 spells CASSRGQANTGELFF. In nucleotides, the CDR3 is TGTGCCAGCAGCAGGGGACAGGCGAACACCGGGGAGCTGTTTTTT.

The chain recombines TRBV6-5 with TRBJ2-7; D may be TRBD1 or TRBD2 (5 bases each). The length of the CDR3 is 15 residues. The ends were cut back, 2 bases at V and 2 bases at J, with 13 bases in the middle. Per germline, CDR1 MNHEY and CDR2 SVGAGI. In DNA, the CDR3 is TGTGCCAGCAGTTACAGGAGAGGGGCAGCCTACGAGCAGTACTTC. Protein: CASSYRRGAAYEQYF.

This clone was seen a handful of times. CDR3: CASSRTFNQPQHF. The CDR3 DNA is TGCGCCAGCAGCCGGACCTTTAATCAGCCCCAGCATTTT. The chain links TRBV4-1 to TRBJ1-5; D unclear. The CDR3 contains 13 residues. The germline V gene has CDR1 MGHRA and CDR2 YSYEKL. Trimming cost V 4 bases and J 4 bases, with 8 bases left between them.